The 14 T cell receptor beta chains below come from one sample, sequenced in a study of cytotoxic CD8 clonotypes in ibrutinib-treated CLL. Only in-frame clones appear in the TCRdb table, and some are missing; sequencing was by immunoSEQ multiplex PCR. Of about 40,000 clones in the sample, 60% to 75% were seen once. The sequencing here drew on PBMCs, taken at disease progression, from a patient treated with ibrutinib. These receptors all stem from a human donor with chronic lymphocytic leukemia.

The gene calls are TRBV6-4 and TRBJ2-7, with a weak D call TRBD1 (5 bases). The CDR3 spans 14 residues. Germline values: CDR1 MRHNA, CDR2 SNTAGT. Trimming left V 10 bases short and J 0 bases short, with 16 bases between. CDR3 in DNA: TGTGCCAACTCAGGGATTGTGAGCTCCTACGAGCAGTACTTC. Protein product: CANSGIVSSYEQYF.

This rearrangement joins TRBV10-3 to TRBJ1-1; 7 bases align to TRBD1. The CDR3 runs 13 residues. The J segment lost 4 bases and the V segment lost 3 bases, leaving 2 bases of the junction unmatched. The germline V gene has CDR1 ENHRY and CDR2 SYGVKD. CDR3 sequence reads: CAISDRQGTEAFF. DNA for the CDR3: TGTGCCATCAGTGATAGACAGGGCACTGAAGCTTTCTTT.

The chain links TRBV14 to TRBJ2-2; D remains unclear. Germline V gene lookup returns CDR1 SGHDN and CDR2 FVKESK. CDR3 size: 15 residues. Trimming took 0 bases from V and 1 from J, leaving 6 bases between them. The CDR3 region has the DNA TGTGCCAGCAGCCAAGAGCACAGGAACACCGGGGAGCTGTTTTTT. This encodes CASSQEHRNTGELFF.

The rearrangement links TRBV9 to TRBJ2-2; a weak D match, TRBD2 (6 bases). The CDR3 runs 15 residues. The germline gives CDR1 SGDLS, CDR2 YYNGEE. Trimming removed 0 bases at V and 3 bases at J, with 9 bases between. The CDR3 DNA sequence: TGTGCCAGCAGCGTAGCTGGGGGGTACACCGGGGAGCTGTTTTTT. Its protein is CASSVAGGYTGELFF.

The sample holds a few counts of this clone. The CDR3 nucleotides are TGTGCCAGCAGCTCAGGGGAGTACTCACCCCTCCACTTT. It specifies CASSSGEYSPLHF. The chain is built from TRBV6-6 and TRBJ1-6, with D possibly being TRBD1 (6 bases). Germline loops: CDR1 MNHNY, CDR2 SVGAGI (reference sequence). The CDR3 length is 13 residues. V was clipped by 6 bases and J by 10 bases, with 13 bases between them.

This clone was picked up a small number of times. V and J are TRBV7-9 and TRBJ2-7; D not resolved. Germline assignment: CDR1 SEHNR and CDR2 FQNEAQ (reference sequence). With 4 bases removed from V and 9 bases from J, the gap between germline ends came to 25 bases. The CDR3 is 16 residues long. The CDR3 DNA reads TGTGCCAGCAGCTCCTCCACTTTAGGTAGTTTACGTCGGCAGTACTTC. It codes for CASSSSTLGSLRRQYF.

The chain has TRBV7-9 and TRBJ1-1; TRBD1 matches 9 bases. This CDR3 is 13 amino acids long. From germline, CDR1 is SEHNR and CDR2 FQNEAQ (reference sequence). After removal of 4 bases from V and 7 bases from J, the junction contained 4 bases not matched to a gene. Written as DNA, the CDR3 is TGTGCCAGCAGCTCCGACAGGGGGTTTGAAGCTTTCTTT. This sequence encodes CASSSDRGFEAFF.

In DNA form, the CDR3 reads TGTGCCAGCAGGGGCCCCCGGGGGGGGAGCTCCTACGAGCAGTACTTC. It translates to CASRGPRGGSSYEQYF. This chain joins TRBV2 and TRBJ2-7; 8 positions agree with TRBD2. The germline CDR1 and CDR2 sequences are SNHLY and FYNNEI. The ends lost 6 bases at V and 0 bases at J; junction bases unmatched: 10. This CDR3 is built from 16 residues.

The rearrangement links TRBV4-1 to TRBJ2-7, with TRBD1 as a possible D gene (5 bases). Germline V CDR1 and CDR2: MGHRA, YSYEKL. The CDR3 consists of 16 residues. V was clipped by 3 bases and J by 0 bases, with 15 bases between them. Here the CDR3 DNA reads TGCGCCAGCAGCCACCTGGCGCAGGGTAGCTCCTACGAGCAGTACTTC. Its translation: CASSHLAQGSSYEQYF.

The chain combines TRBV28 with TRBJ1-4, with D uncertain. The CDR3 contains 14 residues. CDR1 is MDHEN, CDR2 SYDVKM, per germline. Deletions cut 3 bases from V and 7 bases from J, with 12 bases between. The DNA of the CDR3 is TGTGCCAGCAGTTTGAGGGCCGGAGTTGAAAAACTGTTTTTT. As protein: CASSLRAGVEKLFF.

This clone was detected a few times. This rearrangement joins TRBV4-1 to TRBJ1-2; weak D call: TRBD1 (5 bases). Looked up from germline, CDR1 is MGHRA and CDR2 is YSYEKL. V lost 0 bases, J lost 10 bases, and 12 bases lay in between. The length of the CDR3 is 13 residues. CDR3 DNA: TGCGCCAGCAGCCAAGATCGGGGGAAACTCTACACCTTC. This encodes CASSQDRGKLYTF.

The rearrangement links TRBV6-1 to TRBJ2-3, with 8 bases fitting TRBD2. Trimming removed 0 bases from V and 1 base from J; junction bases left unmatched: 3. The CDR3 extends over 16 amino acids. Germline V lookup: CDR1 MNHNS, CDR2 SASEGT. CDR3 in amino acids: CASSEATGGGTDTQYF. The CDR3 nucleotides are TGTGCCAGCAGTGAAGCGACGGGGGGGGGCACAGATACGCAGTATTTT.

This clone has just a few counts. CDR3 DNA: TGTGCCAGCAGCGGGACACACACAGATACGCAGTATTTT. Its protein is CASSGTHTDTQYF. The V gene is TRBV7-2, the J gene TRBJ2-3, with a possible D match to TRBD1 (6 bases). This CDR3 region has 13 residues. The germline gives CDR1 SGHTA, CDR2 FQGNSA. Trimming left V 5 bases short and J 2 bases short, with 8 bases between.

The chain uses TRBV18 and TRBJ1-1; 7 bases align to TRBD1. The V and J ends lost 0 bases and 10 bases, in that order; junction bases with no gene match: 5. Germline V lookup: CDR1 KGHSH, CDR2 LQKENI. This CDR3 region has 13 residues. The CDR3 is CASSPPSQGGAFF. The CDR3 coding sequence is TGTGCCAGCTCACCACCCAGCCAGGGGGGAGCTTTCTTT.